The 27 T cell receptor beta chains reported below all come from one sample, sequenced in a study of shared clonotypes between healthy human individuals. Profiling relied on immunoSEQ multiplex PCR, and the TCRdb table lists in-frame clones only, not all of them. The sample has about 340,000 clones; roughly 70% are singletons. The sample comprised memory CD4+ T cells sorted from blood. Subset of the sample: CD45RA-negative fraction. The source is a man aged 25-45 years in good health.

In its sample, this clone was seen many times. J is TRBJ2-3 and V is TRBV5-1; D is unclear. CDR1 and CDR2 (germline): SGHRS, YFSETQ. With 0 bases removed from V and 6 bases from J, the gap between germline ends came to 11 bases. CDR3 length equals 14 residues. The DNA for the CDR3 is TGCGCCAGCAGCTTGGCCTTTGTGGGGGATACGCAGTATTTT. It is translated as CASSLAFVGDTQYF.

The rearrangement uses TRBV18 and TRBJ2-5; TRBD2 aligns across 8 bases. Germline V gene lookup returns CDR1 KGHSH and CDR2 LQKENI. The CDR3 has 15 residues. Germline trimming cut 2 bases from V and 5 bases from J; bases unmatched to any gene: 7. As DNA, the CDR3 is TGTGCCAGCTCACCAACGGGAGGGCCGCAGGAGACCCAGTACTTC. Protein: CASSPTGGPQETQYF.

In DNA form, the CDR3 reads TGTGCCAGCAGCGTACATGACAATGAGCAGTTCTTC. Protein product: CASSVHDNEQFF. The chain combines TRBV7-9 with TRBJ2-1; D is ambiguous. Between the trimmed V and J ends, which lost 5 bases and 5 bases, there was a span of 7 bases. The V gene's germline CDR1 is SEHNR and CDR2 FQNEAQ (reference sequence). This CDR3 is built from 12 residues.

The chain recombines TRBV18 with TRBJ2-3, with D unclear. Germline lookup yields CDR1 KGHSH and CDR2 LQKENI. The V end was cut by 2 bases, the J end by 1 base, with 7 bases between. The CDR3 totals 14 residues. The CDR3 DNA sequence: TGTGCCAGCTCACCAGTGTTCGGCACAGATACGCAGTATTTT. As protein: CASSPVFGTDTQYF. The full variable domain, its missing parts supplied by reference TRBV18 and TRBJ2-3, is NAGVMQNPRHLVRRRGQEARLRCSPMKGHSHVYWYRQLPEEGLKFMVYLQKENIIDESGMPKERFSAEFPKEGPSILRIQQVVRGDSAAYFCASSPVFGTDTQYFGPGTRLTVL.

This chain joins TRBV19 and TRBJ2-2, with D uncertain. The CDR3 extends over 15 amino acids. Germline lookup yields CDR1 LNHDA and CDR2 SQIVND (reference sequence). Trimming removed 4 bases from V and 1 base from J, with 10 bases in between. CDR3 coding DNA: TGTGCCAGTAGTACCCGGACGGTGAACACCGGGGAGCTGTTTTTT. It translates to CASSTRTVNTGELFF.

This chain joins TRBV11-2 and TRBJ1-2; no clear D. Germline assignment: CDR1 SGHAT and CDR2 FQNNGV. V was pared by 3 bases and J by 2 bases, with 4 bases between. This CDR3 is 12 amino acids long. The CDR3 nucleotides read TGTGCCAGCAGCTTCCGAAACTATGGCTACACCTTC. It is translated as CASSFRNYGYTF.

V is TRBV6-1 and J is TRBJ2-2, with D perhaps matching TRBD1 (5 bases). With 8 bases removed from V and 0 bases from J, the gap between germline ends came to 13 bases. Germline CDR1 and CDR2: MNHNS and SASEGT. This CDR3 is 15 amino acids long. The chain's CDR3 is CASAWQGANTGELFF. The CDR3 DNA reads as TGTGCCAGCGCCTGGCAGGGCGCGAACACCGGGGAGCTGTTTTTT.

This clone was detected only once. The chain joins TRBV4-2 to TRBJ2-3; the match to TRBD1 covers 8 bases. This CDR3 has 16 amino acids. V shed 6 bases, J shed 3 bases, and the junction held 11 bases outside the gene matches. In germline, CDR1 is LGHNA, CDR2 YNFKEQ. In DNA form, the CDR3 reads TGTGCCAGCAGGTCCTCTAGGACAGGGTCAACAGATACGCAGTATTTT. Its translation: CASRSSRTGSTDTQYF.

The J gene is TRBJ2-7, the V gene TRBV5-6; the D is unclear. The germline V gene encodes CDR1 SGHDT and CDR2 YYEEEE. This CDR3 contains 15 residues. V lost 4 bases and J lost 5, with 19 bases in between. The CDR3 DNA reads TGTGCCAGCAGCCCAATTAATTCGTTATTGAACGAGCAGTACTTC. Protein: CASSPINSLLNEQYF.

V is TRBV27 and J is TRBJ2-7, with 10 bases that match TRBD1. Germline CDR1 is MNHEY and CDR2 is SMNVEV (reference sequence). V gave up 6 bases and J gave up 5 bases; unmatched junction bases: 7. This CDR3 has 14 residues. Here the CDR3 DNA reads TGTGCCAGCAGCATCCGGGACAGGGGCCACGAGCAGTACTTC. Translated, it gives CASSIRDRGHEQYF.

This clone was recorded a few times. One junction end does not reproduce the germline sequence, and a read error may be involved. V is TRBV6-6 and J is TRBJ2-2; D uncertain. Germline V lookup: CDR1 MNHNY, CDR2 SVGAGI (reference sequence). The CDR3 is 15 residues long. The CDR3 loop is CASSYPPTNAGELFF. CDR3 bases: TGTGCCAGCAGTTATCCGCCAACGAACGCCGGGGAGCTGTTTTTT.

The rearrangement uses TRBV7-6 and TRBJ1-3; D is uncertain. Germline V gives CDR1 SGHVS, CDR2 FNYEAQ. Trimming pared 3 bases from V and 0 bases from J, leaving 9 bases between. This CDR3 region has 15 residues. The CDR3 sequence: CASSFSRSSGNTIYF. CDR3 DNA sequence: TGTGCCAGCAGCTTCTCCAGGAGCTCTGGAAACACCATATATTTT.

V and J are TRBV5-1 and TRBJ1-4; TRBD1 matches 8 bases. Trimming cost V 2 bases and J 8 bases; bases outside gene matches: 14. Germline loops: CDR1 SGHRS, CDR2 YFSETQ. This CDR3 is 17 amino acids long. The CDR3 DNA reads as TGCGCCAGCAGCTTAAACTCGAGAGGACAGGGCGAAGAAAAACTGTTTTTT. Protein: CASSLNSRGQGEEKLFF.

The chain joins TRBV7-8 to TRBJ2-1; no definite D call. Between the trimmed V and J ends, which lost 6 bases and 6 bases, there was a span of 18 bases. This CDR3 contains 15 residues. From germline, CDR1 is SGHVS and CDR2 FQNEAQ. As DNA, the CDR3 is TGTGCCAGCAGGCCGGGTCCTTCTGGGCGCAATGAGCAGTTCTTC. This translates into CASRPGPSGRNEQFF.

A few counts support this clone. This rearrangement joins TRBV19 to TRBJ2-2, with D tentatively TRBD1 (6 bases). The germline CDR1 and CDR2 sequences are LNHDA and SQIVND (reference sequence). The CDR3 extends over 15 amino acids. The germline V and J ends were trimmed by 11 bases and 2 bases, with 18 bases remaining between them. Here the CDR3 DNA reads TGTGCCGGATCGGGACAACCTATCAACACCGGGGAGCTGTTTTTT. Encoded protein: CAGSGQPINTGELFF.

The V and J genes are TRBV18 and TRBJ2-7, with TRBD1 matching 7 bases. V was clipped by 2 bases and J by 7 bases; unmatched bases: 2. The germline CDR1 and CDR2 sequences are KGHSH and LQKENI. This CDR3 comprises 12 residues. The CDR3 protein is CASSPDRVEQYF. The CDR3 DNA reads as TGTGCCAGCTCACCAGACAGGGTTGAGCAGTACTTC. Full variable domain (remainder filled in from reference TRBV18 and TRBJ2-7): NAGVMQNPRHLVRRRGQEARLRCSPMKGHSHVYWYRQLPEEGLKFMVYLQKENIIDESGMPKERFSAEFPKEGPSILRIQQVVRGDSAAYFCASSPDRVEQYFGPGTRLTVT.

This chain connects TRBV5-5 to TRBJ1-5; D gene uncertain. Germline lookup yields CDR1 SGHKS and CDR2 YYEKEE (reference sequence). Trimming removed 4 bases at V and 4 bases at J, with 12 bases between. The CDR3 length is 14 residues. The DNA of the CDR3 is TGTGCCAGCAGCCCGGCGCCCCTAAATCAGCCCCAGCATTTT. Translated, it gives CASSPAPLNQPQHF. The whole variable domain, remainder taken from reference TRBV5-5 and TRBJ1-5, is DAGVTQSPTHLIKTRGQQVTLRCSPISGHKSVSWYQQVLGQGPQFIFQYYEKEERGRGNFPDRFSARQFPNYSSELNVNALLLGDSALYLCASSPAPLNQPQHFGDGTRLSIL.

This chain connects TRBV28 to TRBJ1-2; 8 nucleotides align to TRBD1. This CDR3 has 15 residues. The germline V gene encodes CDR1 MDHEN and CDR2 SYDVKM. V shed 2 bases and J 3 bases; nucleotides not matched to a gene: 5. The CDR3 DNA follows: TGTGCCAGCAGTTTAAGACAGGGGATACACTATGGCTACACCTTC. This sequence encodes CASSLRQGIHYGYTF.

The genes are TRBV5-1 and TRBJ2-7, with D possibly matching TRBD1 (6 bases). This CDR3 contains 14 residues. Trimming shortened V by 4 bases and J by 0 bases, and 11 bases separated the two germline ends. Germline V CDR1 and CDR2: SGHRS, YFSETQ. The CDR3 DNA sequence: TGCGCCAGCAGCCCACAGGGCAGCTCCTACGAGCAGTACTTC. This translates into CASSPQGSSYEQYF.

The V and J genes are TRBV5-4 and TRBJ2-5, with 12 bases aligning to TRBD2. Trimming removed 3 bases from V and 4 bases from J; junction bases left unmatched: 7. CDR1 and CDR2 from the germline V gene are SGHNT and YYREEE (reference sequence). CDR3 length equals 16 residues. The CDR3 nucleotides read TGTGCCAGCAGCTCCCGACTAGCGGGAGCGGGAGAGACCCAGTACTTC. It specifies CASSSRLAGAGETQYF.

The chain uses TRBV12-2 and TRBJ2-5; the D call of TRBD2 is as the table states it, not checked on the DNA. TRBV12-2 is a pseudogene segment. The CDR3 extends over 12 amino acids. In DNA form, the CDR3 reads TGTGCAAGTCGCTTAGCGAGGGAGACCCAGTACTTC. Translated: CASRLARETQYF.

The CDR3 loop reads CASSPSASGSIEQFF. The CDR3 bases are TGTGCCAGCTCACCATCGGCTAGCGGGAGTATTGAGCAGTTCTTC. The chain is built from TRBV18 and TRBJ2-1; 10 bases agree with TRBD2. V was pared by 2 bases and J by 9 bases, with 7 bases of the junction left unmatched. Germline assignment: CDR1 KGHSH and CDR2 LQKENI. The CDR3 runs 15 residues.

The CDR3 here is CASSVGMPLNTEAFF. CDR3 in DNA: TGTGCCAGCAGCGTAGGGATGCCATTGAACACTGAAGCTTTCTTT. The chain employs TRBV9 and TRBJ1-1; D is unclear. Deletions cut 0 bases from V and 0 bases from J, with 9 bases between. The CDR3 spans 15 residues. Germline V gene data show CDR1 as SGDLS and CDR2 as YYNGEE.

The genes are TRBV28 and TRBJ1-1, with TRBD1 as a possible D gene (5 bases). Between the trimmed V and J ends, which lost 5 bases and 7 bases, there was a span of 11 bases. Looked up from germline, CDR1 is MDHEN and CDR2 is SYDVKM. The CDR3 consists of 12 residues. DNA for the CDR3: TGTGCCAGCAGTCAAAGACAGCTTGAAGCTTTCTTT. This sequence encodes CASSQRQLEAFF.

The chain carries TRBV10-3 and TRBJ2-2; the D is unclear. V gave up 10 bases and J gave up 0 bases, with 12 bases separating them. There are 14 residues in the CDR3. CDR1 is ENHRY and CDR2 is SYGVKD in the germline V gene. The CDR3 DNA reads as TGTGCCACCGGGTCGTCGTCGAACACCGGGGAGCTGTTTTTT. It yields the protein CATGSSSNTGELFF.

This clone was seen more than once but under ten times. J is TRBJ2-1 and V is TRBV5-4, with D possibly matching TRBD2 (7 bases). V was trimmed by 5 bases and J by 10 bases, leaving 19 bases between them. The length of the CDR3 is 14 residues. CDR1 and CDR2 from the germline V gene are SGHNT and YYREEE (reference sequence). The CDR3 region is CASRLGGGRGEQFF. As DNA, the CDR3 is TGTGCCAGCAGGTTAGGGGGGGGGCGAGGGGAGCAGTTCTTC.

This chain joins TRBV10-3 and TRBJ2-1; 8 nucleotides match TRBD1. CDR3 length equals 14 residues. Germline-derived CDR1 and CDR2 are ENHRY and SYGVKD. The ends lost 3 bases at V and 9 bases at J; junction bases unmatched: 7. CDR3 sequence: CAISDGTGEIEQFF. In DNA form, the CDR3 reads TGTGCCATCAGTGATGGGACAGGAGAGATTGAGCAGTTCTTC.